Included here is one TCR beta chain sequence, with context. Antigen unknown. The data belong to a study of cytomegalovirus exposure and HLA in healthy donors. About the study: Of the donors genotyped, approximately 410 in all, about 76% fell in the Caucasian-associated ancestry cluster. Findings and limits, study-wide: A later analysis reportedly found that, within productive TCRs, an Asian-associated ancestry cluster had fewer N-insertions than the mean observed across the approximately 660 donors. TCR beta V segments were, for the most part, productive about 87% or about 30% of the time in an earlier analysis.

PCR involved 60 Vbeta and 13 Jbeta primers. Sequencing was performed with immunoSEQ multiplex PCR; in TCRdb, only in-frame clones are kept and a portion is missing. Of about 180,000 clones listed, more than 60% were seen once; the top ten hold 2% to 2.5%. After removal of 6 bases from V and 3 bases from J, the junction contained 7 bases not matched to a gene. Germline lookup yields CDR1 SEHNR and CDR2 FQNEAQ (reference sequence). The CDR3 loop spans 14 amino acids. Unrecorded immune exposures were likely, despite nominal health at sampling. The source of this sequence is a human donor in good health. V is TRBV7-9 and J is TRBJ1-1; 7 bases are a match to TRBD1. Sample: PBMCs. The CDR3 DNA reads TGTGCCAGCAGACTCGGGACAGCTGACACTGAAGCTTTCTTT. As protein: CASRLGTADTEAFF.